These 13 T cell receptor beta chains came from one sample sequenced in a study of blood T cell repertoires in COVID-19. Libraries were prepared by immunoSEQ multiplex PCR; TCRdb keeps only in-frame clonotypes and omits some of them. The table lists about 48,000 clones, approximately 80% of them singletons. Sample: peripheral blood. These receptors came from a human donor with active or convalescent COVID-19. The donor label of this sample is uncertain.

This chain connects TRBV5-1 to TRBJ2-3; D is uncertain. Germline values: CDR1 SGHRS, CDR2 YFSETQ. The CDR3 length is 15 residues. V was clipped by 1 base and J by 0 bases, with 9 bases between them. The CDR3 reads CASSLRQDSTDTQYF. The CDR3 DNA reads as TGCGCCAGCAGCTTGCGTCAGGATAGCACAGATACGCAGTATTTT.

This clone occurred once. The chain employs TRBV5-1 and TRBJ1-1, with 11 bases aligning to TRBD1. CDR3 length: 16 amino acids. CDR1 is SGHRS and CDR2 is YFSETQ in the germline V gene. V lost 4 bases, J lost 5 bases, and 10 bases stayed unmatched. This CDR3 reads CASSQDRGRVETEAFF. CDR3 coding DNA: TGCGCCAGCAGCCAGGACAGGGGGCGCGTAGAAACTGAAGCTTTCTTT.

This clone was counted only a few times. V usage is TRBV6-4 and J usage is TRBJ2-7, with D possibly TRBD1 on 6 matching bases. V was cut by 9 bases and J by 4 bases, with 19 bases left in between. The CDR3 extends over 14 amino acids. Germline CDR1 is MRHNA and CDR2 is SNTAGT. CDR3: CARTYRERRYEQYF. DNA of the CDR3: TGTGCCAGAACGTACAGGGAAAGGAGATACGAGCAGTACTTC.

The sample holds a few counts of this clone. This sequence joins TRBV7-3 and TRBJ2-3, with TRBD2 identical over 9 bases. CDR1 is SGHTA, CDR2 FQGTGA, per germline. CDR3 length: 16 amino acids. V lost 1 base and J lost 6; bases outside the gene matches: 8. This chain's CDR3 is CASSLRGGRADDTQYF. For the CDR3, the DNA is TGTGCCAGCAGCTTAAGGGGCGGGAGGGCCGATGATACGCAGTATTTT.

The chain recombines TRBV29-1 with TRBJ2-5, with 8 bases that match TRBD1. The germline V gene has CDR1 SQVTM and CDR2 ANQGSEA. The length of the CDR3 is 12 residues. After removal of 5 bases from V and 5 bases from J, the junction contained 4 bases not matched to a gene. The CDR3 region is CSVNGQGETQYF. Written as DNA, the CDR3 is TGCAGCGTTAACGGACAGGGTGAGACCCAGTACTTC.

This clone was seen more than once but under ten times. The chain uses TRBV30 and TRBJ2-7; 8 positions agree with TRBD2. The CDR3 is made up of 16 amino acids. Looked up from germline, CDR1 is GTSNPN and CDR2 is SVGIG (reference sequence). J gave up 0 bases and V 0 bases, and 7 bases lay outside the gene matches. The CDR3 here is CAWSVKRGGFSYEQYF. The DNA for the CDR3 is TGTGCCTGGAGTGTAAAACGGGGGGGTTTCTCCTACGAGCAGTACTTC.

This rearrangement joins TRBV6-5 to TRBJ2-1; 14 nucleotides align to TRBD2. The CDR3 runs to 15 residues. The germline V gene encodes CDR1 MNHEY and CDR2 SVGAGI. V shed 6 bases, J shed 8 bases, and the junction held 6 bases outside the gene matches. Written as DNA, the CDR3 is TGTGCCAGCAGAACTCCGGGACTAGCGGGAGATGAGCAGTTCTTC. It is translated as CASRTPGLAGDEQFF.

This clone was seen more than once but under ten times. V and J are TRBV28 and TRBJ1-1; 9 bases map to TRBD1. CDR3 length: 14 residues. V lost 6 bases to trimming and J lost 5 bases; unmatched junction nucleotides: 7. Germline lookup yields CDR1 MDHEN and CDR2 SYDVKM. The CDR3 nucleotides read TGTGCCAGCAGGCCACGGACAGGGGTTACTGAAGCTTTCTTT. Its protein product is CASRPRTGVTEAFF.

The chain carries TRBV5-8 and TRBJ1-4; 10 bases line up with TRBD1. This CDR3 has 14 amino acids. CDR1 and CDR2 from the germline V gene are SGHTS and YDEGEE. J was trimmed by 6 bases and V by 4 bases; bases with no gene match: 3. CDR3 in amino acids: CASSTGTGDEKLFF. CDR3 nucleotide sequence: TGTGCCAGCAGCACCGGGACAGGGGATGAAAAACTGTTTTTT.

This chain uses TRBV6-5 with TRBJ2-3; D is undetermined. The CDR3 is 15 amino acids. The germline V gene has CDR1 MNHEY and CDR2 SVGAGI. Trimming took off 0 bases at V and 0 bases at J, with 7 bases between the two ends. The DNA of the CDR3 is TGTGCCAGCAGTTACTCGTTAGCTAGCACAGATACGCAGTATTTT. This codes for CASSYSLASTDTQYF.

The chain links TRBV2 to TRBJ1-2, with TRBD1 matching 7 bases. Unmatched junction bases numbered 13, after V lost 5 bases and J lost 4 bases. The CDR3 has 16 amino acids. Germline V gene data show CDR1 as SNHLY and CDR2 as FYNNEI. This CDR3 reads CASSSRTGTNGYGYTF. The CDR3 nucleotides are TGTGCCAGCAGTTCCCGGACAGGCACGAATGGCTATGGCTACACCTTC.

There are many counts of this clone. The chain uses TRBV7-3 and TRBJ1-1; D remains ambiguous. Germline V gene lookup returns CDR1 SGHTA and CDR2 FQGTGA. The CDR3 loop spans 13 amino acids. Trimming took off 4 bases at V and 4 bases at J, with 10 bases between the two ends. The CDR3 here is CASSSMAGTEAFF. CDR3 nucleotide sequence: TGTGCCAGCAGCTCCATGGCGGGCACTGAAGCTTTCTTT.

This chain joins TRBV7-3 and TRBJ2-1; 12 positions match TRBD1. The germline V gene encodes CDR1 SGHTA and CDR2 FQGTGA. The ends lost 3 bases at V and 5 bases at J; junction bases unmatched: 2. The CDR3 length is 15 residues. The CDR3 sequence is CASSLGQGADNEQFF. Here the CDR3 DNA reads TGTGCCAGCAGCTTGGGACAGGGGGCGGACAATGAGCAGTTCTTC.